These T cell receptor beta chains were read from a single sample in a study of cytomegalovirus exposure and HLA in healthy donors. Some clones are missing from TCRdb's copy, which holds only in-frame ones; the method was immunoSEQ multiplex PCR. The sample has under 300,000 clones; under 80% are singletons. The material sequenced was PBMCs. All receptors come from a female donor in good health and CMV-seronegative. Each CDR3 is given without its conserved first and last residue. The D gene is left open where the match is weak.

d_gene | j_gene | v_gene | CDR3aa
. | TRBJ2-2 | TRBV28 | ASKVEYGELF
TRBD1 | TRBJ1-4 | TRBV11-1 | ASSPRDRPPNEKLF
TRBD1 | TRBJ2-7 | TRBV6-5 | ASSWDRGTYEQY
. | TRBJ2-3 | TRBV5-1 | ASSPRGGDTQY
. | TRBJ2-1 | TRBV9 | ASSVDPVSNEQF
. | TRBJ1-1 | TRBV5-1 | ASSLALRDLNTEAF
TRBD1 | TRBJ2-7 | TRBV27 | ASSPPRQGPTEQY
. | TRBJ1-5 | TRBV7-9 | ASTSGDRPQH
TRBD1 | TRBJ2-4 | TRBV2 | ASSDRRGQTKNIQY
TRBD1 | . | TRBV10-3 | ATAGQGHEQY
TRBD2 | TRBJ2-1 | TRBV7-2 | ASSHAGTSVYNEQF
. | TRBJ1-1 | TRBV6-1 | ASRSGQIMNTEAF
. | TRBJ1-5 | TRBV6-1 | ASTLDASNQPQH
. | TRBJ1-5 | TRBV10-3 | AVSGGQGDNQPQH
TRBD1 | TRBJ1-2 | TRBV6-5 | ASSFTGGADNYGYT
TRBD1 | TRBJ1-3 | TRBV5-1 | ASSLGGQGGNTIY
TRBD1 | TRBJ1-1 | TRBV4-2 | ASSQDRGGAEAF
. | TRBJ1-1 | TRBV27 | ASSLHRTPPMNTEAF
. | TRBJ1-6 | TRBV10-2 | ASSESYGGEYNSPLH
. | TRBJ2-4 | TRBV5-1 | ASSLGPQGRNIQY
TRBD2 | TRBJ2-3 | TRBV29-1 | SVELAGADTQY
TRBD2 | TRBJ2-4 | TRBV5-1 | ASSPLTSRNIQY
TRBD1 | TRBJ1-2 | TRBV6-5 | ASSLRTGGCGYT
TRBD1 | TRBJ2-5 | TRBV7-9 | ASSLAGRGRETQY
. | TRBJ1-6 | TRBV5-6 | ASSPAPLANNSPLH
. | TRBJ2-2 | TRBV6-1 | ASSGSPYTGELF
. | TRBJ1-1 | TRBV21-1 | ASSTRGATNTEAF
TRBD1 | TRBJ1-4 | TRBV11-2 | ASSSPMRGRNEKLF
. | TRBJ2-3 | TRBV18 | ASSRQPGATDTQY
TRBD2 | TRBJ2-2 | TRBV18 | ASSPGGRAVGELF